The present T cell receptor (beta chain) was sequenced within a study of cytomegalovirus exposure and HLA in healthy donors. General study results and limits: It has been reported that TCR beta sequences accurately predicted the HLA-A and HLA-B alleles of most subjects. Both high specificity and high sensitivity reportedly marked the classifier's diagnosis of cytomegalovirus status. TCR beta chain V- and J-gene trimming was linked, in a later analysis, to a missense variant in DCLRE1C.

About this clone itself: Antigen: not known.

PCR used 60 Vbeta primers and 13 Jbeta primers. Clones were sequenced by immunoSEQ multiplex PCR, and TCRdb holds only the in-frame ones, with some missing. The sample holds roughly 97,000 clones, around 73% seen once. Trimming took 6 bases from V and 8 from J, leaving 13 bases between them. The CDR3 covers 13 residues. Germline values: CDR1 MDHEN, CDR2 SYDVKM. This receptor was taken from a woman aged 40 to 49 in good health and CMV-seronegative. The gene calls are TRBV28 and TRBJ1-4; D is possibly TRBD1 (5 bases). Sequenced sample: PBMCs. The CDR3 sequence is CASSRPGWEKLFF. CDR3 nucleotide sequence: TGTGCCAGCAGCCGACCAGGGTGGGAAAAACTGTTTTTT.